These 3 T cell receptor beta chains share one sample of origin, sequenced in a study of shared clonotypes between healthy human individuals. Sequenced by immunoSEQ multiplex PCR; TCRdb stores in-frame clones only, minus some. The table has about 2.3 million clones, 85% to 95% seen once. The material sequenced was naive CD4+ T cells from PBMCs. As for subset: CD45RA+ positively selected. These receptors were obtained from a man aged 18-30 years in good health. Some clones in this sample may be carry-over from other donors' samples.

This clone was seen only once. The J gene is TRBJ2-3, the V gene TRBV7-3; 8 nucleotides agree with TRBD1. The J segment lost 1 base and the V segment lost 4 bases, leaving 1 base of the junction unmatched. The CDR3 sequence is 14 residues long. Germline CDR1 SGHTA, CDR2 FQGTGA. The CDR3 DNA reads TGTGCCAGCAGCTCGGACAGGGGCACAGATACGCAGTATTTT. It translates to CASSSDRGTDTQYF.

The chain joins TRBV5-1 to TRBJ2-1; either TRBD1 or TRBD2 may supply D (5 bases each). Germline V gene lookup returns CDR1 SGHRS and CDR2 YFSETQ. V was cut by 0 bases and J by 9 bases, with 13 bases left in between. The CDR3 extends over 14 amino acids. CDR3 sequence reads: CASSLDSGTGEQFF. In DNA form, the CDR3 reads TGCGCCAGCAGCTTGGATTCTGGGACGGGTGAGCAGTTCTTC.

This chain uses TRBV6-1 with TRBJ1-1; D is ambiguous. V was pared by 8 bases and J by 5 bases, with 15 bases between. The CDR3 spans 13 residues. CDR1 is MNHNS, CDR2 SASEGT, per germline. The CDR3 nucleotides are TGTGCCAGCTGTACAGCCTTGACAACTGAAGCTTTCTTT. Encoded protein: CASCTALTTEAFF.